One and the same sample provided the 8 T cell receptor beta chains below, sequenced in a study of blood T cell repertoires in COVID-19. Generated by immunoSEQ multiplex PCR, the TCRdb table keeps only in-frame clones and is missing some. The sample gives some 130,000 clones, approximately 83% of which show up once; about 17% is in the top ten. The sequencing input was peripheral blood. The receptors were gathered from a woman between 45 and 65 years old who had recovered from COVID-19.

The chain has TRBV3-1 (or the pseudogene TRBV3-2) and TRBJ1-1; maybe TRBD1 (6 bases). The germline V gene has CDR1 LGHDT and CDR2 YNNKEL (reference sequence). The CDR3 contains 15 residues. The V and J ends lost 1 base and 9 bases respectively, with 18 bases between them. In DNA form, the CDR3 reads TGTGCCAGCAGCCAAGGTTTGGGGGGGGCGTACAAAGCTTTCTTT. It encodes CASSQGLGGAYKAFF.

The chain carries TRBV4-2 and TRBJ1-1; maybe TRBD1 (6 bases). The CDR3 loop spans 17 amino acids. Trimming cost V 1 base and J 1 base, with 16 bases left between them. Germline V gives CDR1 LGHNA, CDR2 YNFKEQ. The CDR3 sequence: CASSQGRQGLGNTEAFF. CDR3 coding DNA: TGTGCCAGCAGCCAAGGTAGGCAGGGGCTGGGGAACACTGAAGCTTTCTTT.

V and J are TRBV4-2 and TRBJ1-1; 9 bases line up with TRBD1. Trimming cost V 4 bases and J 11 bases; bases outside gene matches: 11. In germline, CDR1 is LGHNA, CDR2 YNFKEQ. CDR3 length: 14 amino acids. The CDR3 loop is CASSPTGQGRTAFF. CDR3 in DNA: TGTGCCAGCAGCCCGACGGGACAGGGACGTACTGCTTTCTTT.

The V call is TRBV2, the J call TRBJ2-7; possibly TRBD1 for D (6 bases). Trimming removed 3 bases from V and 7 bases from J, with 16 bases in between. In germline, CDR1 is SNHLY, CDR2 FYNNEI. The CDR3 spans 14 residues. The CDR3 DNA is TGTGCCAGCAGTGACCGGGACACCTTTTCGGAGCAGTACTTC. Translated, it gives CASSDRDTFSEQYF. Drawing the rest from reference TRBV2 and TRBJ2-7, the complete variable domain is EPEVTQTPSHQVTQMGQEVILRCVPISNHLYFYWYRQILGQKVEFLVSFYNNEISEKSEIFDDQFSVERPDGSNFTLKIRSTKLEDSAMYFCASSDRDTFSEQYFGPGTRLTVT.

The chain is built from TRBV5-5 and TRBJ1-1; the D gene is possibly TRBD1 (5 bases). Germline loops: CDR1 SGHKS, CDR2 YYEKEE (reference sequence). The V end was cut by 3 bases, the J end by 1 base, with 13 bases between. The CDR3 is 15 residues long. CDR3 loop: CASSSTEVTNTEAFF. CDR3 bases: TGTGCCAGCAGCTCGACAGAAGTTACGAACACTGAAGCTTTCTTT.

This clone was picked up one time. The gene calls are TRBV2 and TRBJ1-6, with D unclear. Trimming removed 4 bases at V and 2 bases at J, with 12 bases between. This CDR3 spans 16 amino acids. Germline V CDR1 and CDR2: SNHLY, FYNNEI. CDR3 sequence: CASSVQPSAYNSPLHF. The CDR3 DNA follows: TGTGCCAGCAGTGTACAGCCATCGGCCTATAATTCACCCCTCCACTTT.

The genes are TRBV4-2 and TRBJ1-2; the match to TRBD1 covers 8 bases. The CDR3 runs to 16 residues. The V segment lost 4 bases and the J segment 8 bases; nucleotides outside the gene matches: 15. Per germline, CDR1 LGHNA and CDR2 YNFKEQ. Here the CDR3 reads CASSPGQGREFSGYTF. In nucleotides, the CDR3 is TGTGCCAGCAGCCCCGGACAGGGTAGAGAGTTTTCGGGCTACACCTTC.

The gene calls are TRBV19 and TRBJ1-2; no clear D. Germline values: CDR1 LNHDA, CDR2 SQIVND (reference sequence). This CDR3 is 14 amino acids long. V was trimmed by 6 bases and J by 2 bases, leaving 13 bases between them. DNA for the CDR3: TGTGCCAGTAGATCGGGTGAGGGCAACTATGGCTACACCTTC. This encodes CASRSGEGNYGYTF.